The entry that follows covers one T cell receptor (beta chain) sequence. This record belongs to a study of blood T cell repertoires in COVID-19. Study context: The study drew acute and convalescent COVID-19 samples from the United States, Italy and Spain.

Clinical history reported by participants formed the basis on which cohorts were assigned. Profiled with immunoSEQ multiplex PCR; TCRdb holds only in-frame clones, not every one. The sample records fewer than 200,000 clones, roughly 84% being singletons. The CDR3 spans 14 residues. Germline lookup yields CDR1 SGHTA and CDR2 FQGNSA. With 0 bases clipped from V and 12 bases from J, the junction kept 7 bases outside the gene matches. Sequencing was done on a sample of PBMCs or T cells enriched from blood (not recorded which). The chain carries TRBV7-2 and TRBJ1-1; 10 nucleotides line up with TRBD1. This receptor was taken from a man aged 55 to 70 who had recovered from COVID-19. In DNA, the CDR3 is TGTGCCAGCAGCTTAGCCGTGACAGGGGGCAACTCTTTCTTT. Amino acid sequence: CASSLAVTGGNSFF.